This TCR beta chain was profiled in a study of control samples from healthy donors and cancer patients. The CDR3 is 15 amino acids. From germline, CDR1 is MNHNS and CDR2 SASEGT. Trimming cost V 3 bases and J 2 bases, with 14 bases left between them. This clone has only a few counts. Profiled with immunoSEQ multiplex PCR; TCRdb holds only in-frame clones, not every one. Here the sample spans about 130,000 clones, less than 95% being singletons. The genes are TRBV6-1 and TRBJ2-7; a weak D match, TRBD1 (5 bases). This TCR derives from a man aged 18 to 29 in good health. The specimen sequenced was blood. The CDR3 DNA reads as TGTGCCAGCAGTGAGGATTTGGCAGGGCCCTACGAGCAGTACTTC. Protein: CASSEDLAGPYEQYF.